The rows below give T cell receptor beta chains drawn from one sample of a study of patients and donors after allogeneic stem cell transplantation. TCRdb analysed the RT-PCR reads with MiXCR anew, one entry per CDR3 protein. The repertoire includes hundreds of thousands of distinct CDR3 sequences, 12% to 15% of them detected once, and around 10% sits in the top ten. Sequenced sample: blood, either unsorted or a sorted T cell fraction (not recorded which). These receptors came from a human donor who was either an allogeneic HSCT recipient or a stem cell or donor lymphocyte infusion donor (not recorded which). It is not recorded whose cells these are; they may come from a transplant donor. Each CDR3 is given with its conserved first and last residue. Fields, in order: V gene, D gene, clone size, J gene, CDR3 protein, CDR3 DNA. A D gene is named only where the DNA matches it firmly. Not all rows give a size; the values are once, few, many and, for expanded clones, a class.

v_call: TRBV20-1; d_call: -; clone_size: few; j_call: TRBJ2-1; cdr3_aa: CSASSHGGGAGTPGEQFF; cdr3_nt: TGCAGTGCTAGTTCTCATGGGGGTGGAGCGGGCACCCCCGGTGAGCAGTTCTTC
v_call: TRBV15; d_call: -; clone_size: few; j_call: TRBJ2-5; cdr3_aa: CATSRGTLGGETQYF; cdr3_nt: TGTGCCACCAGCAGAGGGACCCTCGGCGGAGAGACCCAGTACTTC
v_call: TRBV5-5; d_call: -; clone_size: -; j_call: TRBJ2-1; cdr3_aa: CASSLNDFSGDEQFF; cdr3_nt: TGTGCCAGCAGCTTGAATGATTTTTCGGGCGATGAGCAGTTCTTC
v_call: TRBV6-1; d_call: -; clone_size: many; j_call: TRBJ1-2; cdr3_aa: CASKQHRVDGYTF; cdr3_nt: TGTGCCAGCAAACAGCACAGGGTGGATGGCTACACCTTC
v_call: TRBV6-5; d_call: -; clone_size: few; j_call: TRBJ1-5; cdr3_aa: CASSFAPASENQPQHF; cdr3_nt: TGTGCCAGCAGTTTTGCCCCGGCAAGTGAGAATCAGCCCCAGCATTTT
v_call: TRBV3-1; d_call: -; clone_size: -; j_call: TRBJ2-6; cdr3_aa: CASTSVGSGANVLTF; cdr3_nt: TGTGCCAGCACCTCCGTGGGGTCTGGGGCCAACGTCCTGACTTTC
v_call: TRBV6-1; d_call: -; clone_size: few; j_call: TRBJ1-1; cdr3_aa: CASIPGRRGKNTEAFF; cdr3_nt: TGTGCCAGCATCCCGGGGAGGAGGGGTAAGAACACTGAAGCTTTCTTT
v_call: TRBV19; d_call: TRBD1; clone_size: -; j_call: TRBJ1-3; cdr3_aa: CASTQTGDDNTIYF; cdr3_nt: TGTGCCAGTACCCAAACAGGGGATGACAACACCATATATTTT
v_call: TRBV5-1; d_call: -; clone_size: few; j_call: TRBJ2-7; cdr3_aa: CASSQRTGVAEQYF; cdr3_nt: TGCGCCAGCAGCCAACGGACGGGAGTCGCCGAGCAGTACTTC
v_call: TRBV5-1; d_call: TRBD2; clone_size: -; j_call: TRBJ2-7; cdr3_aa: CASSAGLAGPPGHEQYF; cdr3_nt: TGCGCCAGCAGCGCGGGACTAGCGGGGCCACCCGGTCACGAGCAGTACTTC
v_call: TRBV2; d_call: -; clone_size: few; j_call: TRBJ1-4; cdr3_aa: CASSDSQENEKLFF; cdr3_nt: TGTGCCAGCAGTGACTCACAGGAAAATGAAAAACTGTTTTTT
v_call: TRBV6-1; d_call: -; clone_size: -; j_call: TRBJ1-6; cdr3_aa: CASRMRAGENSPLHF; cdr3_nt: TGTGCCAGCCGTATGCGGGCTGGAGAGAATTCACCCCTCCACTTT
v_call: TRBV11-2; d_call: -; clone_size: few; j_call: TRBJ2-7; cdr3_aa: CASSFPGPPGDEQYF; cdr3_nt: TGTGCCAGCAGCTTCCCGGGCCCTCCCGGGGACGAGCAGTACTTC
v_call: TRBV6-5; d_call: TRBD1; clone_size: few; j_call: TRBJ1-2; cdr3_aa: CASGIGQAGYTF; cdr3_nt: TGTGCCAGCGGGATAGGACAGGCCGGCTACACCTTC
v_call: TRBV7-6; d_call: TRBD2; clone_size: few; j_call: TRBJ2-7; cdr3_aa: CASSFVSGLAGDEQYF; cdr3_nt: TGTGCCAGCAGCTTTGTCTCGGGACTAGCGGGAGACGAGCAGTACTTC
v_call: TRBV5-1; d_call: TRBD2; clone_size: many; j_call: TRBJ2-7; cdr3_aa: CASSLGLAGTYEQYF; cdr3_nt: TGCGCCAGCAGCTTGGGACTAGCGGGGACCTACGAGCAGTACTTC
v_call: TRBV2; d_call: -; clone_size: few; j_call: TRBJ2-3; cdr3_aa: CASGQKGF; cdr3_nt: TGTGCCAGCGGACAGAAGGGTTTT
v_call: TRBV5-6; d_call: TRBD2; clone_size: -; j_call: TRBJ2-5; cdr3_aa: CASSLGGLAGVRETQYF; cdr3_nt: TGTGCCAGCAGCTTGGGTGGCCTAGCGGGAGTAAGAGAGACCCAGTACTTC
v_call: TRBV6-2/TRBV6-3; d_call: -; clone_size: many; j_call: TRBJ2-2; cdr3_aa: CASSPRLRDDNTGELFF; cdr3_nt: TGTGCCAGCAGCCCACGTCTGAGGGACGATAACACCGGGGAGCTGTTTTTT
v_call: TRBV11-1; d_call: TRBD1; clone_size: few; j_call: TRBJ2-2; cdr3_aa: CASSIAPGQGMRSAGELFF; cdr3_nt: TGTGCCAGCAGCATCGCCCCGGGACAGGGGATGCGTAGTGCCGGGGAGCTGTTTTTT
v_call: TRBV11-2; d_call: -; clone_size: -; j_call: TRBJ1-5; cdr3_aa: CASSQGAGAGQPQHF; cdr3_nt: TGTGCCAGCAGCCAGGGTGCGGGGGCTGGCCAGCCCCAGCATTTT
v_call: TRBV27; d_call: TRBD1; clone_size: -; j_call: TRBJ2-7; cdr3_aa: CASRETGEVHEQYF; cdr3_nt: TGTGCCAGCAGGGAGACAGGGGAGGTGCACGAGCAGTACTTC
v_call: TRBV3-1; d_call: -; clone_size: many; j_call: TRBJ2-1; cdr3_aa: CASSQDPGLNEQFF; cdr3_nt: TGTGCCAGCAGCCAAGATCCGGGCCTCAATGAGCAGTTCTTC
v_call: TRBV19; d_call: -; clone_size: -; j_call: TRBJ1-2; cdr3_aa: CASSIAGNNGYTF; cdr3_nt: TGTGCCAGTAGTATAGCGGGGAACAATGGCTACACCTTC
v_call: TRBV20-1; d_call: TRBD2; clone_size: few; j_call: TRBJ2-3; cdr3_aa: CSVPAGEYTQYF; cdr3_nt: TGCAGTGTCCCAGCGGGGGAGTATACGCAGTATTTT
v_call: TRBV27; d_call: TRBD1; clone_size: few; j_call: TRBJ2-7; cdr3_aa: CASSRSRQGNSYEQYF; cdr3_nt: TGTGCCAGCAGTCGCAGCAGACAGGGTAATTCCTACGAGCAGTACTTC
v_call: TRBV20-1; d_call: TRBD1; clone_size: few; j_call: TRBJ1-5; cdr3_aa: CSAIVGTGPNQPQHF; cdr3_nt: TGCAGTGCTATAGTAGGGACAGGCCCCAATCAGCCCCAGCATTTT